This T cell receptor beta chain was recorded in a study of shared clonotypes between healthy human individuals. Study findings and constraints: Shared clonotypes: 4.5% to 6% naive CD4, under 4% naive CD8, around 2.2% memory CD4, over 0.3% memory CD8.

This clone was counted only a few times. Its cognate antigen is unknown. Different DNA sequences within this sample yield the same CDR3. TCRdb keeps only in-frame clones here, not all; method: immunoSEQ multiplex PCR. The table includes about 710,000 clones, about 80% detected once. The germline gives CDR1 SGHRS, CDR2 YFSETQ. Trimming took 4 bases from V and 2 from J; bases not matched to a gene: 4. CDR3 length equals 15 residues. The sequencing input was memory CD4+ T cells sorted from blood. The subset is: CD45RA-negative fraction. The source is a woman younger than 45 in good health. The chain joins TRBV5-1 to TRBJ2-1; TRBD2 matches at 9 bases. CDR3 residues: CASSQASGAYNEQFF. The CDR3 bases are TGCGCCAGCAGCCAAGCTAGCGGGGCCTACAATGAGCAGTTCTTC.